Sequencing of this T cell receptor beta chain was carried out in a study of cytomegalovirus exposure and HLA in healthy donors. A roughly 120-subject validation cohort, separate from the approximately 720-subject first cohort, supplied the donors. The junction had 2 bases not matched to a gene; V was cut back by 0 bases and J by 2 bases. The CDR3 length is 14 residues. CDR1 and CDR2 (germline): SGHKS, YYEKEE (reference sequence). Study-wide results and caveats: Rarity marked most TCR sequences, yet some public TCRs occurred in many donors.

About this clone: Its antigen is as yet unknown.

Clones were read by immunoSEQ multiplex PCR, and TCRdb kept only the in-frame ones, dropping some. Of 300,000 to 450,000 clones listed, 80% to 90% are singletons. The source of this sequence is a young woman in good health and CMV-seronegative. V and J are TRBV5-5 and TRBJ2-7; 7 bases line up with TRBD1. Material for sequencing was PBMCs. The chain's CDR3 is CASSLEDRPYEQYF. In DNA, the CDR3 is TGTGCCAGCAGCTTGGAGGACAGGCCCTACGAGCAGTACTTC.